This T cell receptor beta chain came from a study of Graves' ophthalmopathy and Graves' hyperthyroidism. Study findings and constraints: The majority of expanded thyroid clonotypes above 0.001 frequency also occurred in blood.

Many counts were recorded for this clonotype. Antigen unknown. The CDR3 is 15 amino acids. Germline trimming cut 5 bases from V and 7 bases from J; bases unmatched to any gene: 6. CDR1 is SEHNR, CDR2 FQNEAQ, per germline (reference sequence). Amplification from RNA transcripts yielded the TCR beta CDR3 regions. HTBI primers were employed in first-round RT-PCR, then a second-round multiplex PCR followed. TCRdb processed the multiplex PCR reads anew with MiXCR; each CDR3 protein has one entry. The sample yields over a million distinct CDR3 sequences, 35% to 40% seen once. This chain joins TRBV7-9 and TRBJ1-6, with TRBD1 matching over 9 bases. This receptor was taken from an adult man with Graves' hyperthyroidism. Sequences were obtained from peripheral blood or thyroid tissue (not recorded which). The CDR3 DNA reads as TGTGCCAGCAGCCCGCGGACAGGGGTGAATTCACCCCTCCACTTT. It yields the protein CASSPRTGVNSPLHF.